The 26 T cell receptor beta chains reported below all come from one sample, sequenced in a study of cytomegalovirus exposure and HLA in healthy donors. A multiplex PCR was run with 60 Vbeta primers and 13 Jbeta primers. Repertoires were generated with immunoSEQ multiplex PCR, while TCRdb's copy carries only in-frame clones and drops some. The data include approximately 93,000 clones; the top ten clones carry around 3.4%. The specimen was PBMCs. The receptor source for this set is a woman between 25 and 40 years old in good health and CMV-seronegative.

The V gene is TRBV5-3, the J gene TRBJ1-2; no firm D call. TRBV5-3 is an ORF; its function is uncertain. Trimming shortened V by 4 bases and J by 0 bases, and 22 bases separated the two germline ends. CDR3 length equals 18 residues. As DNA, the CDR3 is TGTGCCAGAAGCCTGGAGGTTTGCGGGAGGGAGGCTAACTATGGCTACACCTTC. It is translated as CARSLEVCGREANYGYTF.

The chain combines TRBV5-1 with TRBJ2-7, with 9 bases fitting TRBD2. The CDR3 is 15 amino acids. Germline assignment: CDR1 SGHRS and CDR2 YFSETQ. V gave up 0 bases and J gave up 4 bases; unmatched junction bases: 5. In DNA, the CDR3 is TGCGCCAGCAGCTTGGCCCTAGCGGGAACTTACGAGCAGTACTTC. Translated: CASSLALAGTYEQYF.

This chain connects TRBV27 to TRBJ2-3; 13 nucleotides line up with TRBD2. The CDR3 has 17 residues. Germline V gene data show CDR1 as MNHEY and CDR2 as SMNVEV (reference sequence). Trimming at V came to 8 bases and at J to 4 bases, leaving 12 bases not matched to a gene. CDR3 sequence (DNA): TGTGCCAGCCGTTGGACTAGCGGGAGTTGGTACCCAGATACGCAGTATTTT. Translation gives CASRWTSGSWYPDTQYF.

The chain recombines TRBV30 with TRBJ2-3, with D tentatively TRBD2 (6 bases). Deletions cut 0 bases from V and 0 bases from J, with 22 bases between. This CDR3 is 19 amino acids long. CDR1 is GTSNPN, CDR2 SVGIG, per germline (reference sequence). The CDR3 loop reads CAWSVKRVPSRTSTDTQYF. The CDR3 DNA reads TGTGCCTGGAGTGTGAAGCGGGTACCTTCCCGTACTAGCACAGATACGCAGTATTTT.

The chain carries TRBV2 and TRBJ2-3; D is perhaps TRBD1 (5 bases). Trimming removed 7 bases at V and 0 bases at J, with 8 bases between. The germline CDR1 and CDR2 sequences are SNHLY and FYNNEI. This CDR3 region has 13 residues. The CDR3 DNA reads TGTGCCAGCATGAGACAGAGCACAGATACGCAGTATTTT. It codes for CASMRQSTDTQYF.

The CDR3 protein is CASSLVHLAGGLNEQFF. The CDR3 DNA reads as TGTGCCAGCAGCTTAGTCCACCTAGCGGGGGGGCTCAATGAGCAGTTCTTC. The chain joins TRBV11-2 to TRBJ2-1; 12 nucleotides align to TRBD2. In germline, CDR1 is SGHAT, CDR2 FQNNGV. V lost 1 base, J lost 6 bases, and 7 bases stayed unmatched. The CDR3 contains 17 residues.

The V call is TRBV5-1, the J call TRBJ2-2, with 8 bases lining up with TRBD1. V shed 0 bases and J 0 bases; nucleotides not matched to a gene: 13. The CDR3 covers 20 residues. Germline loops: CDR1 SGHRS, CDR2 YFSETQ. This CDR3 reads CASSLAGQGRTDSNTGELFF. The CDR3 DNA reads TGCGCCAGCAGCTTGGCTGGACAGGGCCGTACCGATTCGAACACCGGGGAGCTGTTTTTT.

The chain carries TRBV6-4 and TRBJ2-1, with D perhaps matching TRBD2 (6 bases). V was cut by 2 bases and J by 3 bases, with 8 bases left in between. Germline CDR1 reads MRHNA; CDR2 reads SNTAGT. The CDR3 length is 14 residues. CDR3: CASSDGTDYNEQFF. CDR3 coding DNA: TGTGCCAGCAGTGACGGGACTGACTACAATGAGCAGTTCTTC.

The chain is built from TRBV7-8 and TRBJ1-5; TRBD1 agrees at 7 bases. From germline, CDR1 is SGHVS and CDR2 FQNEAQ. The junction had 2 bases not matched to a gene; V was cut back by 1 base and J by 5 bases. CDR3 length: 14 amino acids. CDR3 protein: CASSLGDSHQPQHF. CDR3 nucleotides: TGTGCCAGCAGCTTAGGGGACAGTCATCAGCCCCAGCATTTT.

The genes are TRBV7-3 and TRBJ1-6; 7 bases agree with TRBD1. Trimming took 3 bases from V and 6 from J; bases not matched to a gene: 5. This CDR3 contains 15 residues. Germline CDR1 and CDR2: SGHTA and FQGTGA. The CDR3 here is CASSFTTGFNSPLHF. The CDR3 DNA is TGTGCCAGCAGCTTCACGACAGGGTTTAATTCACCCCTCCACTTT.

The gene calls are TRBV5-6 and TRBJ2-5; TRBD1 is a possible D gene (5 bases). Germline assignment: CDR1 SGHDT and CDR2 YYEEEE. The CDR3 runs 13 residues. V gave up 2 bases and J gave up 5 bases, with 10 bases separating them. DNA for the CDR3: TGTGCCAGCAGCTTTGGGGCTGGCGAGACCCAGTACTTC. Residues: CASSFGAGETQYF.

The rearrangement uses TRBV7-9 and TRBJ1-1; 7 bases match TRBD1. The CDR3 has 15 residues. V was clipped by 2 bases and J by 0 bases; unmatched bases: 3. Germline CDR1 reads SEHNR; CDR2 reads FQNEAQ (reference sequence). CDR3 sequence reads: CASSLRQGMNTEAFF. For the CDR3, the DNA is TGTGCCAGCAGCTTAAGACAGGGAATGAACACTGAAGCTTTCTTT.

The gene calls are TRBV10-1 and TRBJ2-2, with 8 bases matching TRBD1. This CDR3 contains 17 residues. Germline CDR1 is WNHNN and CDR2 is SYGVQD (reference sequence). V was pared by 6 bases and J by 0 bases, with 9 bases of the junction left unmatched. This CDR3 is CASSELRQGTNTGELFF. CDR3 nucleotide sequence: TGCGCCAGCAGCGAACTGCGACAGGGGACGAACACCGGGGAGCTGTTTTTT.

Points on this clone: Other DNA sequences of this sample code for an identical CDR3. This chain links TRBV5-4 with TRBJ2-7; tentative D call: TRBD2 (5 bases). The germline V gene encodes CDR1 SGHNT and CDR2 YYREEE (reference sequence). V lost 2 bases to trimming and J lost 6 bases, with 6 bases between them. CDR3 size: 11 residues. CDR3 sequence reads: CASSFRGEQYF. The DNA of the CDR3 is TGTGCCAGCAGCTTCCGGGGCGAGCAGTACTTC.

This chain links TRBV13 with TRBJ2-3; maybe TRBD1 (6 bases). Germline CDR1 PRHDT, CDR2 FYEKMQ (reference sequence). V lost 4 bases, J lost 7 bases, and 18 bases lay in between. The CDR3 loop spans 15 amino acids. The CDR3 bases are TGTGCCAGCAGCTCCAGGGGCCGCCTAAGGAATACGCAGTATTTT. Translating gives CASSSRGRLRNTQYF.

The rearrangement joins TRBV7-6 to TRBJ2-3, with 8 bases identical to TRBD2. V dropped 1 base and J dropped 7; count of bases not matched to a gene: 13. In germline, CDR1 is SGHVS, CDR2 FNYEAQ. The CDR3 spans 17 residues. As DNA, the CDR3 is TGTGCCAGCAGCTTAGGAGCGGGAGTGGTAGAAAGGAATACGCAGTATTTT. It encodes CASSLGAGVVERNTQYF.

The chain couples TRBV4-1 to TRBJ2-1, with D hard to call. Trimming took off 4 bases at V and 5 bases at J, with 18 bases between the two ends. The CDR3 is 16 amino acids. Per the germline V gene, CDR1 is MGHRA and CDR2 is YSYEKL. The CDR3 is CASSPLRSSRHNEQFF. The DNA for the CDR3 is TGCGCCAGCAGCCCTCTCCGGAGTTCACGCCACAATGAGCAGTTCTTC.

The chain links TRBV7-9 to TRBJ2-1; TRBD2 matches 13 bases. Trimming removed 6 bases from V and 8 bases from J; junction bases left unmatched: 7. The germline V gene has CDR1 SEHNR and CDR2 FQNEAQ (reference sequence). The CDR3 consists of 15 residues. The CDR3 region is CASSRLAGGYDEQFF. CDR3 DNA sequence: TGTGCCAGCAGTCGACTAGCGGGGGGATACGATGAGCAGTTCTTC.

V is TRBV9 and J is TRBJ1-3; TRBD1 agrees at 7 bases. The CDR3 is 16 amino acids. J gave up 0 bases and V 3 bases, and 6 bases lay outside the gene matches. From germline, CDR1 is SGDLS and CDR2 YYNGEE. The CDR3 region has the DNA TGTGCCAGCAGCGCCGCCGGGACAGACTCTGGAAACACCATATATTTT. It specifies CASSAAGTDSGNTIYF.

The chain couples TRBV5-1 to TRBJ1-5; TRBD1 is a possible D gene (5 bases). The CDR3 covers 13 residues. Per the germline V gene, CDR1 is SGHRS and CDR2 is YFSETQ. The germline V and J ends were trimmed by 2 bases and 5 bases, with 8 bases remaining between them. The DNA of the CDR3 is TGCGCCAGCAGCTTTTCGGGGGATCAGCCCCAGCATTTT. Its translation is CASSFSGDQPQHF.

The CDR3 sequence is CASTPGRAGVYEQYF. The CDR3 DNA reads TGTGCCAGTACCCCCGGGCGGGCGGGAGTCTACGAGCAGTACTTC. The J gene is TRBJ2-7, the V gene TRBV19; 7 bases fit TRBD2. The V and J ends lost 7 bases and 3 bases, in that order; junction bases with no gene match: 12. CDR3 length equals 15 residues. The germline CDR1 and CDR2 sequences are LNHDA and SQIVND (reference sequence).

The chain recombines TRBV6-5 with TRBJ1-1; D is unresolved. Germline V gene lookup returns CDR1 MNHEY and CDR2 SVGAGI. V was trimmed by 2 bases and J by 7 bases, leaving 11 bases between them. This CDR3 is built from 13 residues. The CDR3 sequence is CASSYRDGNEAFF. CDR3 in DNA: TGTGCCAGCAGTTACCGAGACGGGAATGAAGCTTTCTTT.

The chain couples TRBV6-5 to TRBJ1-1; D unclear. The CDR3 extends over 11 amino acids. Looked up from germline, CDR1 is MNHEY and CDR2 is SVGAGI. Trimming took 5 bases from V and 8 from J, leaving 9 bases between them. The CDR3 sequence is CASSRETEAFF. CDR3 nucleotides: TGTGCCAGCAGTAGGGAGACAGAAGCTTTCTTT.

J is TRBJ2-7 and V is TRBV5-1; maybe TRBD1 (6 bases). The germline V gene encodes CDR1 SGHRS and CDR2 YFSETQ. Trimming removed 6 bases from V and 5 bases from J, with 15 bases in between. The CDR3 is made up of 13 amino acids. The CDR3 DNA reads TGCGCCAGCACAAATCCTGGGGGCCACGAGCAGTACTTC. It translates to CASTNPGGHEQYF.

The rearrangement joins TRBV27 to TRBJ1-2; 12 positions match TRBD1. The CDR3 is 16 residues long. V shed 4 bases, J shed 3 bases, and the junction held 6 bases outside the gene matches. Germline V CDR1 and CDR2: MNHEY, SMNVEV (reference sequence). The CDR3 loop is CASSYGTGGAYYGYTF. The CDR3 DNA reads TGTGCCAGCAGTTATGGGACAGGGGGCGCGTACTATGGCTACACCTTC.

The rearrangement uses TRBV9 and TRBJ2-3, with 8 positions matching TRBD2. CDR1 and CDR2 from the germline V gene are SGDLS and YYNGEE. The CDR3 has 15 residues. The J segment lost 2 bases and the V segment lost 1 base, leaving 3 bases of the junction unmatched. The CDR3 loop is CASSVLAGLTDTQYF. CDR3 nucleotide sequence: TGTGCCAGCAGCGTACTAGCGGGTCTCACAGATACGCAGTATTTT.